Shown below are 9 T cell receptor beta chains from a single sample sequenced in a study of synovial regulatory T cells in juvenile arthritis. Some clones are missing from TCRdb's copy, which holds only in-frame ones; the method was immunoSEQ multiplex PCR. This repertoire includes approximately 9,900 clones. Sequencing was carried out using Treg cells from blood. Regarding subset: remaining (HLA-DR-negative) circulating blood Treg cells. Every receptor here comes from a donor younger than 30 with juvenile idiopathic arthritis.

The J gene is TRBJ1-2, the V gene TRBV28; TCRdb lists TRBD1, though no DNA is available to test this call. The germline gives CDR1 MDHEN, CDR2 SYDVKM. This CDR3 spans 14 amino acids. DNA for this receptor is not on file. CDR3 loop: CASTRLGTGFGYTF.

The chain is built from TRBV28 and TRBJ1-2; without DNA, the TCRdb call of TRBD1 cannot be checked. The germline gives CDR1 MDHEN, CDR2 SYDVKM. This CDR3 has 14 amino acids. No DNA sequence is on record. CDR3 region: CASRPGGSNYGYTF.

This chain links TRBV29-1 with TRBJ2-3; checking the TCRdb D call of TRBD1 is not possible without DNA. Germline V CDR1 and CDR2: SQVTM, ANQGSEA. This CDR3 comprises 14 residues. No DNA is recorded. CDR3 amino acids: CSVSKTGDTDTQYF.

The chain couples TRBV19 to TRBJ1-2. This CDR3 is 15 amino acids long. No DNA sequence was recorded. Looked up from germline, CDR1 is LNHDA and CDR2 is SQIVND (reference sequence). CDR3 sequence: CASSQPGGIDYGYTF.

The rearrangement joins TRBV18 to TRBJ2-7; TCRdb proposes TRBD2, but this gene call is untestable without DNA. Per germline, CDR1 KGHSH and CDR2 LQKENI. CDR3 size: 13 residues. Only the protein is available. The CDR3 is CASSPLASGEQYF.

The rearrangement joins TRBV7-8 to TRBJ2-3; as DNA is missing, the TRBD1 call by TCRdb cannot be tested. Germline-derived CDR1 and CDR2 are SGHVS and FQNEAQ. The CDR3 spans 16 residues. No DNA has been recorded. This CDR3 is CASSYTRGSGTDTQYF.

CDR3: CASSLLPGKETQYF. The chain has TRBV5-1 and TRBJ2-5; TCRdb returns TRBD1, unconfirmable since there is no DNA. CDR1 is SGHRS and CDR2 is YFSETQ in the germline V gene. This CDR3 has 14 amino acids. No DNA was logged.

The chain recombines TRBV18 with TRBJ1-2; without DNA, the TCRdb call of TRBD1 cannot be checked. This CDR3 comprises 14 residues. No DNA is recorded. Germline V gene sequence: CDR1 KGHSH, CDR2 LQKENI. Here the CDR3 reads CASTLQGSSYGYTF.

This sequence joins TRBV14 and TRBJ2-1; with no DNA, the TCRdb D assignment of TRBD2 cannot be verified. Germline lookup yields CDR1 SGHDN and CDR2 FVKESK. This CDR3 has 16 amino acids. DNA was not recorded. CDR3 amino acids: CASSPPSGRASNEQFF.